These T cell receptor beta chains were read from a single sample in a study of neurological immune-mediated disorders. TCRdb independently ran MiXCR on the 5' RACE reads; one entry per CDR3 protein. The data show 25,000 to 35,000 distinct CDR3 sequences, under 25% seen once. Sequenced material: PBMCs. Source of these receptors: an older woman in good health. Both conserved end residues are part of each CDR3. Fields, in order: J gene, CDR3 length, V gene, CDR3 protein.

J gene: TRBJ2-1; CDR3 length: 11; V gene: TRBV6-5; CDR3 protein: CASSYSGEQFF
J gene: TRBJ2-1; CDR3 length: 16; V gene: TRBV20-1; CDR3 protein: CSARTTERESYNEQFF
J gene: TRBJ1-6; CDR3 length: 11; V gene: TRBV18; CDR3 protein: CASSPSPPLHF
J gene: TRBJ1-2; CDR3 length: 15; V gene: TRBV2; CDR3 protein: CASAEYETGGYGYTF
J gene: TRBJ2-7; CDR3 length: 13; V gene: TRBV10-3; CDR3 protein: CATTRDRPYEKYF
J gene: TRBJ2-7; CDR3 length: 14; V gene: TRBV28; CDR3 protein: CASSLWDRPYQQYF
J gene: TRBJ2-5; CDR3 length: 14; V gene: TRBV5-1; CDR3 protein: CASSHSRVEETQYF
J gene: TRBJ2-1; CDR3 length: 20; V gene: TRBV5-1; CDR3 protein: CASSPGYRAGGPGSYNEQFF
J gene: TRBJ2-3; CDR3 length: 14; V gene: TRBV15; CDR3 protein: CATSRDPFTDTQYF
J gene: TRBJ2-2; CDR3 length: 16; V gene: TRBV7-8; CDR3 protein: CASSVGGAGNTGELFF
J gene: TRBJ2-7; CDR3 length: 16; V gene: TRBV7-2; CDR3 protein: CASSPLGGPTSYEQYF
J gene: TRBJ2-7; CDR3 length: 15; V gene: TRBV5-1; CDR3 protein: CASRTLPGQGGVTDF
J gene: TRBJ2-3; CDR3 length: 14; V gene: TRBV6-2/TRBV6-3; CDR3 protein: CASSRWTGTDTQYF
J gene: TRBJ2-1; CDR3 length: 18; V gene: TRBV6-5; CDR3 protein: CASRSRQGGRSTYNEQFF
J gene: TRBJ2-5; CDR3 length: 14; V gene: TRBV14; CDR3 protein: CASSQVGFQETQYF
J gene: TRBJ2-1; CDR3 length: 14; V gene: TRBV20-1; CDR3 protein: CSGSGGSSYNEQFF
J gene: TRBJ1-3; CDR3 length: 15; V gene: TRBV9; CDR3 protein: CASSPIANSGNTIYF
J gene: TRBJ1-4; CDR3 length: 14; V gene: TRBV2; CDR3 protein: CASSEALGNEKLFF
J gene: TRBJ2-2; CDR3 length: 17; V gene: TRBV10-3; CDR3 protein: CAISEAKRSANTGELFF
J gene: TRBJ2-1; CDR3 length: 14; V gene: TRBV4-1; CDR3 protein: CASSQEIEVDEQFF
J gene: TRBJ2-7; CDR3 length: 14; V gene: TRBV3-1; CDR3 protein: CASSQDWRDGEQYF
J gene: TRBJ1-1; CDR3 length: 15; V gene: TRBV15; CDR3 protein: CATSTPPWADTEAFF
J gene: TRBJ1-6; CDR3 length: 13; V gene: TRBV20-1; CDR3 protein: CSARGRGVSPLHF
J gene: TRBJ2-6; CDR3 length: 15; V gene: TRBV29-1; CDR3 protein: CSAAGSGFGANALTF
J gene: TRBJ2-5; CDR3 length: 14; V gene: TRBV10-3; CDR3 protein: CAIRGQGVEETQYF
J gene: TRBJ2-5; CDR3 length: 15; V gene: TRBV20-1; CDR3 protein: CSASRDRGGGETQYF
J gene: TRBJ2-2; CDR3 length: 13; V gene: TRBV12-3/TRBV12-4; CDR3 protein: CASSFANTGELFF
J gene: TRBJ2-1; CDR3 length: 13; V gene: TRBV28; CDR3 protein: CASSMRERDEQFF
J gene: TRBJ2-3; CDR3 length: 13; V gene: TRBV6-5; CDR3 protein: CASSPNLAGARIF
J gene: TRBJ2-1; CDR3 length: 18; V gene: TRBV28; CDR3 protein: CASSAGTSGGISYNEQFF
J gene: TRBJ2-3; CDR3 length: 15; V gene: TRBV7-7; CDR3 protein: CASSLAPGPRNTQYF
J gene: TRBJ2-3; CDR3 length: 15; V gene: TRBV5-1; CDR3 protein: CASSLQGGTADTQYF
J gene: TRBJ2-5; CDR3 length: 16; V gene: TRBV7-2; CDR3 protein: CASSPLGGRAGETQYF
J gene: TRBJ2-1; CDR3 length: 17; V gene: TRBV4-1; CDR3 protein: CASSQGGLAGGKDEQFF
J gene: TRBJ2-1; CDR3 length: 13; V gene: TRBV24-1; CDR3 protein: CATRGTNYNEQFF
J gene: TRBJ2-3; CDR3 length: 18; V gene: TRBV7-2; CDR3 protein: CASSLEGVRGRSTDTQYF
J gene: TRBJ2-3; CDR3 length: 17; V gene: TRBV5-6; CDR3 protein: CASSLDLAGGPTDTQYF
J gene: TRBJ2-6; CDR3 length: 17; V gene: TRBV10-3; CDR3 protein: CAISEETGGGGANVLTF
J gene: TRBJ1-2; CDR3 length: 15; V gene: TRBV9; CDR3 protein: CASTIGTTLNYGYTF
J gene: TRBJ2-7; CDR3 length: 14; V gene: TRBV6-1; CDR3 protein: CVSTRRVLGDEQYF
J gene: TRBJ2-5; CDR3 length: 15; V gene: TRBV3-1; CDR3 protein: CASSQDRDQQETQYF
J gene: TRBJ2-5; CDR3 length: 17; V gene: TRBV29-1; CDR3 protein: CSVESPAGVAFQETQYF
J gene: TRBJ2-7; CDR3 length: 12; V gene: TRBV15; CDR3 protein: CATSRDGSSRLF
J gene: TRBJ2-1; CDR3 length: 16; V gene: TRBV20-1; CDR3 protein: CSAKPSWGTSGAEEFF
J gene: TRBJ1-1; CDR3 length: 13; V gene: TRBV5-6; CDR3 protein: CASSFLGGTEAFF
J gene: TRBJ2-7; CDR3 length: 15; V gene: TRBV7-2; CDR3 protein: CASSLEDSPSYEQYF
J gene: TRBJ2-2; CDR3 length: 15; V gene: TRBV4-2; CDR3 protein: CASSMGQGHTGELFF
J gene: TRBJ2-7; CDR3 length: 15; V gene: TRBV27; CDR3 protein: CASSSLGTGTYEQYF
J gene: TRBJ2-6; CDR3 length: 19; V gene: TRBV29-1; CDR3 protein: CSARVSGTTVISGANVLTF
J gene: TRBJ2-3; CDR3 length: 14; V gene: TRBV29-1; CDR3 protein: CSVEVLSSADTQYF
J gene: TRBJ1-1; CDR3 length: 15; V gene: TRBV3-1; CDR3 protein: CASRDRGGLHTEAFF
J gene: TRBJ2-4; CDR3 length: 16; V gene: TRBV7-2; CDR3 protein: CASSLDRTSGGGIQYF
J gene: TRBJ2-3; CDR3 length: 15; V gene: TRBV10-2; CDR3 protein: CASSIRGYLTDTQYF
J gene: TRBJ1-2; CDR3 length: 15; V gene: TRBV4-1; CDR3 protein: CASSQPLRDSYGYTF